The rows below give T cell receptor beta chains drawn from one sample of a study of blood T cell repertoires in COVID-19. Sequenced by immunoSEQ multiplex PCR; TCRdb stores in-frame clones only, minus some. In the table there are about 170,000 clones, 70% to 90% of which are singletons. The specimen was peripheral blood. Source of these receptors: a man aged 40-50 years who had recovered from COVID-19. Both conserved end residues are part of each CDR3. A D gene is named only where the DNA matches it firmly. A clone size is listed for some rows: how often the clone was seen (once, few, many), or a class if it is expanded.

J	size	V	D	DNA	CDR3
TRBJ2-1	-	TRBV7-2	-	TGTGCCAGCAGCTTAACCTATCTGAATGAGCAGTTCTTC	CASSLTYLNEQFF
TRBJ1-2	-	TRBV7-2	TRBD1	TGTGCCAGCAGCTTTATCGGGACAGAGGGCGGCTACACCTTC	CASSFIGTEGGYTF
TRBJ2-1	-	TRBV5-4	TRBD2	TGTGCCAGCAGCGAGATATCGGGGGGGCTTCTTGAGCAGTTCTTC	CASSEISGGLLEQFF
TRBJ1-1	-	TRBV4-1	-	TGCGCCAGCAGCCTCTCGAACACTGAAGCTTTCTTT	CASSLSNTEAFF
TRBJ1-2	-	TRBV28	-	TGTGCCAGCAGTTTAAACAGATATGGCTACACCTTC	CASSLNRYGYTF
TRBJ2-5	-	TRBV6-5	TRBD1	TGTGCCAGCAGTTCTCGTTTGTCAGGGGGACAAGAGACCCAGTACTTC	CASSSRLSGGQETQYF
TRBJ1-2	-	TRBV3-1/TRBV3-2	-	TGTGCCAGCAATCGGGCGGGGGGCCACTATGGCTACACCTTC	CASNRAGGHYGYTF
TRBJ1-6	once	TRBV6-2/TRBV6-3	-	TGTGCCAGCAGCCGGACGGCCGGCGGGGCGACACCCCTCCACTTT	CASSRTAGGATPLHF
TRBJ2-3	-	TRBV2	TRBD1	TGTGCCGCCAAGGACAGGGATGGGGCAGATACGCAGTATTTT	CAAKDRDGADTQYF
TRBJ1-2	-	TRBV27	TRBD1	TGTGCCAGCAAAGGAGACAGGGTAATCAGTGGCTACACCTTC	CASKGDRVISGYTF
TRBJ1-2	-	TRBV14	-	TGTGCCAGCAGCCGGGGGGGGTCCTATGGCTACACCTTC	CASSRGGSYGYTF
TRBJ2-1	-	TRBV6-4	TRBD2	TGTGCCAGCAGTGAAGCGGGGGGGCCCAATGAGCAGTTCTTC	CASSEAGGPNEQFF
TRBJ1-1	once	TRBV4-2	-	TGTGCCAGCAGCCAAGATCCGGCAGACATGAACACTGAAGCTTTCTTT	CASSQDPADMNTEAFF
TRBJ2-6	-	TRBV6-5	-	TGTGCCAGCAGTTCCAACTCTGGGGCCAACGTCCTGACTTTC	CASSSNSGANVLTF
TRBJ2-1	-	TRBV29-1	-	TGCAGCGTTGTATCAGTTCAGGGTGGCAATGAGCAGTTCTTC	CSVVSVQGGNEQFF
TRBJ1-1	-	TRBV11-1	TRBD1	TGTGCCAGCAGCTACTGGACAGGGAACACTGAAGCTTTCTTT	CASSYWTGNTEAFF
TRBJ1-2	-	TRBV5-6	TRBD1	TGTGCCAGTGAGGGACAGTCTGTCTATGGCTACACCTTC	CASEGQSVYGYTF
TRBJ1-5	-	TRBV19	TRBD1	TGTGCCAGTACCCCCACAGGGGGCGGGAGTCAGCCCCAGCATTTT	CASTPTGGGSQPQHF
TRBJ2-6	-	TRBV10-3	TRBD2	TGTGCCATAGGACTAGCGGTAGACTCTGGGGCCAACGTCCTGACTTTC	CAIGLAVDSGANVLTF
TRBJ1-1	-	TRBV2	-	TGTGCCAGCAGTGCCGGGAACACTGAAGCTTTCTTT	CASSAGNTEAFF
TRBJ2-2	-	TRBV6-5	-	TGTGCCAGCAAGGAGCCCGGGGAGCTGTTTTTT	CASKEPGELFF
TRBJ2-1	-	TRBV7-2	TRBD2	TGTGCCAGCAGCTCCCCGGGACTAGCGGGGTGGGAGCAGTTCTTC	CASSSPGLAGWEQFF
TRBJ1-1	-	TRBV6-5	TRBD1	TGTGCCAGCACGGGACAGCCCACTGAAGCTTTCTTT	CASTGQPTEAFF
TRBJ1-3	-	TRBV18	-	TGTGCCAGCTCACCTACACAGGGAAACACCATATATTTT	CASSPTQGNTIYF
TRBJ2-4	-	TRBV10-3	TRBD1	TGTGCCATCAGCCCGACAGGGGTGGTTCAGTACTTC	CAISPTGVVQYF
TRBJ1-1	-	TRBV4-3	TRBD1	TGCGCCAGCAGCCGCGGGACAGGGGATTGGACTGAAGCTTTCTTT	CASSRGTGDWTEAFF
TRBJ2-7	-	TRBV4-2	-	TGTGCCAGCAGCCACCCGAGGGGCGGGAACAGTAAGGGCGAGCAGTACTTC	CASSHPRGGNSKGEQYF
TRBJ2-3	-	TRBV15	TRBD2	TGTGCCACCAGCCCCCTAGCGGGGAACACAGATACGCAGTATTTT	CATSPLAGNTDTQYF
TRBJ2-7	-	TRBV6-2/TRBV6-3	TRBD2	TGTGCCAGCAGTCAAGGACCTTTCGGGGGGGACGAGGAGCAGTACTTC	CASSQGPFGGDEEQYF
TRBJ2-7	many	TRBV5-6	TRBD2	TGTGCCAGCAGCTTGGCGGGACTAGTCTACGAGCAGTACTTC	CASSLAGLVYEQYF
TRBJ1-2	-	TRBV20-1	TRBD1	TGCAGTGCTAGTAGGACAGGGTATGGCTACACCTTC	CSASRTGYGYTF
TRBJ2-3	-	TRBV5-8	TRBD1	TGTGCCAGCAGCACGGACAGGGTGGTTGCAGATACGCAGTATTTT	CASSTDRVVADTQYF
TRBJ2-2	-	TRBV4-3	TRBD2	TGCGCCAGCAGCCAAGATAGGTTCGGCGGGAGCGGCACCGGGGAGCTGTTTTTT	CASSQDRFGGSGTGELFF
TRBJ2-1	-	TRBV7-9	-	TGTGCCAGCAGCCCTAGATGGGAGTACTACAATGAGCAGTTCTTC	CASSPRWEYYNEQFF
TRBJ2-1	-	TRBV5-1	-	TGCGCCAGCAGCCAAGCCGAGACTCCGCAGTTCTTC	CASSQAETPQFF
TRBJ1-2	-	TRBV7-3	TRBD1	TGTGCCAGCAGCCCCGGGACAGGCTATGGCTACACCTTC	CASSPGTGYGYTF
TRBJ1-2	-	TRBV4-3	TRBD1	TGCGCCAGCAGCCAAGTCTCGAGAGGGGGCGGCTACACCTTC	CASSQVSRGGGYTF
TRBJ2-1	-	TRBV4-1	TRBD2	TGCGCCAGCAGCCCCTCAGCGGGGGTCTACAATGAGCAGTTCTTC	CASSPSAGVYNEQFF
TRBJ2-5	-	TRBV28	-	TGTGCCAGCAATCAACTCGAAGAGACCCAGTACTTC	CASNQLEETQYF
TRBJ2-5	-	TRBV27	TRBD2	TGTGCCAGCAGTTCGGGACTAGCGGGAGAGACCCAGTACTTC	CASSSGLAGETQYF
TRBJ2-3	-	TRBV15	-	TGTGCCACCAGCAGAGGTCGGGGGGCTCTTTCCGATACGCAGTATTTT	CATSRGRGALSDTQYF
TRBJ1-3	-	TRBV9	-	TGTGCCAGCAGCGTAGCCCCTGAGGGTCCCTCTGGAAACACCATATATTTT	CASSVAPEGPSGNTIYF
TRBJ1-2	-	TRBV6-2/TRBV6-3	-	TGTGCCAGCAGTTACGTCGGCGGCTATGGCTACACCTTC	CASSYVGGYGYTF
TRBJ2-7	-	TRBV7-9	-	TGTGCCAGCAGCTATGACAGGGGAGGGTACGAGCAGTACTTC	CASSYDRGGYEQYF
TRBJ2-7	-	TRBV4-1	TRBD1	TGCGCCAGCAGCCAAGACGGGACAGGGACCTACGAGCAGTACTTC	CASSQDGTGTYEQYF
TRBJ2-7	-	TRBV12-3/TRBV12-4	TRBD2	TGTGCCAGCAGTTTCGGGGGGGCCTACGAGCAGTACTTC	CASSFGGAYEQYF
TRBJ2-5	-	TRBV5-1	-	TGCGCCAGCAGCCACCCCTGGGGGCCGGAGACCCAGTACTTC	CASSHPWGPETQYF
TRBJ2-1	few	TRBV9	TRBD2	TGTGCCAGCAGCCGGAGCGGGGGGCCCACCTACAATGAGCAGTTCTTC	CASSRSGGPTYNEQFF
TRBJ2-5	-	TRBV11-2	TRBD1	TGTGCCAGCAGCTTAGATGGGACAGGGGAACGCTGGAAGGAGACCCAGTACTTC	CASSLDGTGERWKETQYF
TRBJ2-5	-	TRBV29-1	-	TGCAGCGTTGAAGATCTAGACAGGTCAGGGTTGAGAGAGACCCAGTACTTC	CSVEDLDRSGLRETQYF
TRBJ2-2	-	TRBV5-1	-	TGCGCCAGCAGCTCACAGGGCTCTTCCCTAACCACCGGGGAGCTGTTTTTT	CASSSQGSSLTTGELFF
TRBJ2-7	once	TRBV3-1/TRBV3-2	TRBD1	TGTGCCAGCAGCACCGGGACAGGACATCCCTACGAGCAGTACTTC	CASSTGTGHPYEQYF
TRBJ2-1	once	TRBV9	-	TGTGCCAGCAGCGTAGCCCGACGGGACTCCTACAATGAGCAGTTCTTC	CASSVARRDSYNEQFF
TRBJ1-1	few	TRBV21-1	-	TGTGCCAGCAGCAAGCCGGACCGGGACAAACATTACACTGAAGCTTTCTTT	CASSKPDRDKHYTEAFF